A selection of T cell receptor beta chains follows, all from one sample in a study of immune evolution from preneoplasia to lung adenocarcinoma. Method: immunoSEQ multiplex PCR; TCRdb's copy keeps in-frame clones and lacks some. In the table there are more than 3,500 clones, over 75% of which are singletons. The source material was FFPE lung adenocarcinoma in situ tissue. The source is a person aged 65-85 years with lung adenocarcinoma. The CDR3 runs from the conserved cysteine through the conserved F or W. The D gene is left open where the match is weak. Size is stated for part of the rows, as once, few or many counts, or as a class when the clone is expanded.

V gene	D gene	J gene	clone size	CDR3 protein	CDR3 DNA
TRBV21-1	NA	TRBJ2-4	NA	CASSTPGTGTIQYF	TGTGCCAGCAGCACTCCCGGGACAGGGACCATTCAGTACTTC
TRBV11-2	TRBD1	TRBJ2-4	NA	CASSVDRGNIQYF	TGTGCCAGCAGCGTCGACAGGGGGAACATTCAGTACTTC
TRBV15	NA	TRBJ2-7	NA	CATSPHTGLYVSYEQYF	TGTGCCACCAGCCCGCACACGGGACTCTATGTCTCCTACGAGCAGTACTTC
TRBV7-2	TRBD2	TRBJ2-7	NA	CASSLVRTSGYYEQYF	TGTGCCAGCAGCTTAGTGAGGACTAGCGGTTACTACGAGCAGTACTTC
TRBV2	TRBD2	TRBJ2-7	NA	CASSLTSGSDEQYF	TGTGCCAGCAGTTTGACTAGCGGGAGTGACGAGCAGTACTTC
TRBV14	NA	TRBJ2-7	NA	CASSQPPSPRTLFF	TGTGCCAGCAGCCAACCTCCGAGCCCCCGGACCCTCTTCTTC
TRBV6-1	TRBD1	TRBJ2-7	few	CASSEAGRGRLQYF	TGTGCCAGCAGTGAAGCGGGCAGGGGGCGCCTGCAGTACTTC
TRBV28	NA	TRBJ1-2	NA	CASSSLGPDYGYTF	TGTGCCAGCAGTTCGCTGGGACCTGACTATGGCTACACCTTC
TRBV6-1	TRBD2	TRBJ2-1	NA	CASSEAASGSTEQFF	TGTGCCAGCAGTGAAGCGGCTAGCGGGAGTACCGAGCAGTTCTTC
TRBV19	NA	TRBJ2-7	NA	CASSIGGVGSYEQYF	TGTGCCAGTAGTATAGGAGGGGTGGGCTCCTACGAGCAGTACTTC
TRBV7-9	NA	TRBJ2-7	NA	CASSSTDRSYEQYF	TGTGCCAGCAGCTCGACGGACCGCTCCTACGAGCAGTACTTC
TRBV5-1	TRBD2	TRBJ2-5	NA	CASREAGVGETQYF	TGCGCCAGCAGGGAAGCGGGAGTAGGAGAGACCCAGTACTTC
TRBV30	NA	TRBJ1-1	NA	CAWSHRRRAANTEAFF	TGTGCCTGGAGTCATCGGCGCAGGGCCGCGAACACTGAAGCTTTCTTT
TRBV30	NA	TRBJ2-1	NA	CAWSPDPMGNEQFF	TGTGCCTGGAGTCCCGACCCCATGGGCAATGAGCAGTTCTTC
TRBV19	NA	TRBJ2-1	NA	CASNGLYNEQFF	TGTGCCAGTAATGGCCTTTACAATGAGCAGTTCTTC
TRBV29-1	TRBD1	TRBJ1-3	NA	CSVAGRGRDTIYF	TGCAGCGTTGCGGGCAGGGGGAGAGACACCATATATTTT
TRBV7-2	NA	TRBJ2-7	NA	CASSLEEGNYEQYF	TGTGCCAGCAGCTTAGAGGAGGGGAACTACGAGCAGTACTTC
TRBV18	NA	TRBJ1-1	NA	CASSQIRGENTEAFF	TGTGCCAGCTCGCAAATTAGGGGGGAGAACACTGAAGCTTTCTTT
TRBV5-4	TRBD2	TRBJ2-2	NA	CASSPRLAGDTGELFF	TGTGCCAGCAGCCCGAGACTAGCGGGGGACACCGGGGAGCTGTTTTTT
TRBV7-8	NA	TRBJ2-7	NA	CASSLQFVAGYEQYF	TGTGCCAGCAGCTTACAATTCGTCGCGGGCTACGAGCAGTACTTC
TRBV11-3	NA	TRBJ1-1	NA	CASSPRGDTEAFF	TGTGCCAGCAGCCCTCGCGGGGACACTGAAGCTTTCTTT
TRBV20-1	NA	TRBJ2-1	NA	CSANIYNEQFF	TGCAGTGCAAACATCTACAATGAGCAGTTCTTC
TRBV9	TRBD1	TRBJ2-7	NA	CASSPGQGPYEQYF	TGTGCCAGCTCCCCGGGACAGGGCCCCTACGAGCAGTACTTC
TRBV5-1	NA	TRBJ2-5	NA	CASSPTGTTQYF	TGCGCCAGCAGCCCCACTGGAACGACCCAGTACTTC
TRBV4-1	NA	TRBJ2-7	NA	CASSQVGRPDEQYF	TGCGCCAGCAGCCAAGTAGGACGACCTGACGAGCAGTACTTC
TRBV30	NA	TRBJ1-1	NA	CAWSGGETGVNTEAFF	TGTGCCTGGAGCGGTGGAGAGACAGGCGTGAACACTGAAGCTTTCTTT
TRBV5-1	NA	TRBJ2-7	NA	CASSLDLGVAYEQYF	TGCGCCAGCAGCTTGGACTTGGGAGTCGCCTACGAGCAGTACTTC
TRBV6-6	NA	TRBJ2-5	NA	CASRDGVGETQYF	TGTGCCAGCAGGGACGGGGTAGGCGAGACCCAGTACTTC
TRBV29-1	NA	TRBJ1-1	NA	CSVAVSSEAFF	TGCAGCGTTGCGGTCTCCTCTGAAGCTTTCTTT
TRBV15	TRBD1	TRBJ1-5	NA	CATSRVQWGQEDNQPQHF	TGTGCCACCAGCAGAGTTCAGTGGGGACAGGAAGACAATCAGCCCCAGCATTTT
TRBV7-9	NA	TRBJ2-7	NA	CASSHLRYEQYF	TGTGCCAGCAGCCACCTCAGGTACGAGCAGTACTTC
TRBV9	NA	TRBJ1-4	few	CASSGGREGEKLFF	TGTGCCAGCAGCGGCGGCAGGGAGGGTGAAAAACTGTTTTTT
TRBV2	NA	TRBJ1-2	NA	CASSGTGPYGYTF	TGTGCCAGCAGTGGAACAGGGCCCTATGGCTACACCTTC
TRBV10-3	NA	TRBJ1-1	once	CATGLLRGVNTEAFF	TGTGCCACCGGGCTATTACGGGGGGTGAACACTGAAGCTTTCTTT
TRBV2	NA	TRBJ2-3	NA	CASSEGFPGIGDTQYF	TGTGCCAGCAGTGAAGGCTTCCCGGGAATCGGAGATACGCAGTATTTT
TRBV5-4	TRBD1	TRBJ2-3	few	CASSLDGGQGRGDTQYF	TGTGCCAGCAGCTTAGATGGGGGACAGGGGAGGGGAGATACGCAGTATTTT
TRBV7-8	NA	TRBJ1-6	NA	CASSLARDSPLHF	TGTGCCAGCAGCTTAGCCAGGGATTCACCCCTCCACTTT
TRBV5-4	TRBD2	TRBJ2-1	NA	CASSLAQTSAANEQFF	TGTGCCAGCAGCTTGGCGCAGACTAGCGCAGCTAATGAGCAGTTCTTC
TRBV6-4	TRBD2	TRBJ2-7	NA	CASLGAGSIYEQYF	TGTGCCAGCTTGGGAGCGGGGTCGATCTACGAGCAGTACTTC
TRBV18	NA	TRBJ2-3	NA	CASSPPGQIRTDTQYF	TGTGCCAGCTCACCACCAGGCCAGATAAGAACAGATACGCAGTATTTT
TRBV6-5	TRBD1	TRBJ1-5	few	CASSSDRSGNQPQHF	TGTGCCAGCAGCTCGGACAGGTCAGGCAATCAGCCCCAGCATTTT
TRBV7-9	TRBD2	TRBJ2-5	few	CASSTPAGTSGSVAETQYF	TGTGCCAGCAGCACCCCCGCCGGGACTAGCGGGAGTGTGGCAGAGACCCAGTACTTC